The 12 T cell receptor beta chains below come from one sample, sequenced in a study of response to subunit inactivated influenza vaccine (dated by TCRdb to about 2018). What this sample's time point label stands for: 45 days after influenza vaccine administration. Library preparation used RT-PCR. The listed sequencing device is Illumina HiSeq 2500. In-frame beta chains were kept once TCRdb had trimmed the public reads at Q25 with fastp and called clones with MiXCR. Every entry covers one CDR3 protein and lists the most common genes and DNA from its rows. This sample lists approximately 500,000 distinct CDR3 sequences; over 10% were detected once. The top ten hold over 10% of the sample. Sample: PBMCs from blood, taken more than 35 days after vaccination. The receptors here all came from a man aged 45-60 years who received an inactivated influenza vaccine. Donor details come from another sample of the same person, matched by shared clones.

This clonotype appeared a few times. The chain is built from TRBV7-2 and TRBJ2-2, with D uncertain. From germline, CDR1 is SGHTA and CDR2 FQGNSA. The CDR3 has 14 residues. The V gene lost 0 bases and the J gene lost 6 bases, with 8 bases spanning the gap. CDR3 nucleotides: TGTGCCAGCAGCTTAGCGCCACGAGCCGGGGAGCTGTTTTTT. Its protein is CASSLAPRAGELFF.

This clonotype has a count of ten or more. CDR3 sequence reads: CSVAIAGGEDTQYF. CDR3 nucleotide sequence: TGCAGCGTTGCCATAGCGGGGGGGGAAGATACGCAGTATTTT. V is TRBV29-1 and J is TRBJ2-3; 11 positions match TRBD2. The CDR3 is 14 residues long. Unmatched junction bases numbered 5, after V lost 4 bases and J lost 5 bases. Germline values: CDR1 SQVTM, CDR2 ANQGSEA.

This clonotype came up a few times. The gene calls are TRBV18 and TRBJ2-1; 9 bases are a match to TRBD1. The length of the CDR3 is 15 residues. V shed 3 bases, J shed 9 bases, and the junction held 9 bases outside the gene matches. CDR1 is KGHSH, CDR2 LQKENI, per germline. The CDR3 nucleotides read TGTGCCAGCTCACCTAGGACAGGGGAGTTCTCTGAGCAGTTCTTC. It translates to CASSPRTGEFSEQFF.

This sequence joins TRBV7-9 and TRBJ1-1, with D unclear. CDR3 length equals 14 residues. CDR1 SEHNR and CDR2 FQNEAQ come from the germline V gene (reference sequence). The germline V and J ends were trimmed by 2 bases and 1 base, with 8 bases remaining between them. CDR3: CASSLKGKNTEAFF. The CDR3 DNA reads TGTGCCAGCAGCTTAAAGGGAAAGAACACTGAAGCTTTCTTT. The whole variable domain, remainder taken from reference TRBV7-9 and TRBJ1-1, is DTGVSQNPRHKITKRGQNVTFRCDPISEHNRLYWYRQTLGQGPEFLTYFQNEAQLEKSRLLSDRFSAERPKGSFSTLEIQRTEQGDSAMYLCASSLKGKNTEAFFGQGTRLTVV.

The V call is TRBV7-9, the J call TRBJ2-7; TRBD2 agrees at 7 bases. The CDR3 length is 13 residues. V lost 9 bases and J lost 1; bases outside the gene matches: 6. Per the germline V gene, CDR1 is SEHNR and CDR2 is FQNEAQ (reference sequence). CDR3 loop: CASTGGRSYEQYF. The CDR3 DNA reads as TGTGCCAGTACGGGGGGTAGATCCTACGAGCAGTACTTC.

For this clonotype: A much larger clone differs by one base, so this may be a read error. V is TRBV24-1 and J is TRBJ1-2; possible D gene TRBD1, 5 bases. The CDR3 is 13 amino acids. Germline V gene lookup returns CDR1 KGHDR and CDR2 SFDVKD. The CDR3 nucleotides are TGTGCCACCCGCTCTGGGACCAACTATGGCTACTCCTTC. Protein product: CATRSGTNYGYSF.

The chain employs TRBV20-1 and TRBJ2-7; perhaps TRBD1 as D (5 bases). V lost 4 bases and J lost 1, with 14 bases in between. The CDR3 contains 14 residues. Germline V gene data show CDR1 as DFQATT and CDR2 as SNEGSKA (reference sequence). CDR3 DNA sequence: TGCAGTGCTACTACAGGTAGGAGTTCCTACGAGCAGTACTTC. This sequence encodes CSATTGRSSYEQYF.

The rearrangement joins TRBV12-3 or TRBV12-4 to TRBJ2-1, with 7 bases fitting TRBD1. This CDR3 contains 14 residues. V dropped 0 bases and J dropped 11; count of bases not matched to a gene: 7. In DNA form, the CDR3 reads TGTGCCAGCAGTTTAGCAAGACAGGGATCCCAGCAGTTCTTC. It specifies CASSLARQGSQQFF.

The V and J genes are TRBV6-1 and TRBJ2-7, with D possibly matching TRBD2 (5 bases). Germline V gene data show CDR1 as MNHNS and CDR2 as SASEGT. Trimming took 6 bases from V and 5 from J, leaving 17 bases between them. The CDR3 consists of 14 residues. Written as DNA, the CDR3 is TGTGCCAGCAGCCCCTCAAAATTCGGGGACGAGCAGTACTTC. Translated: CASSPSKFGDEQYF.

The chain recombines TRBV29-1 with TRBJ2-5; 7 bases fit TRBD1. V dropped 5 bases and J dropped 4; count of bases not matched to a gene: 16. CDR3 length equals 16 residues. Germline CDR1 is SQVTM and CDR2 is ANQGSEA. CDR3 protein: CSVQRGRGRMGETQYF. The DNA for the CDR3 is TGCAGCGTTCAAAGGGGGCGCGGTAGGATGGGAGAGACCCAGTACTTC. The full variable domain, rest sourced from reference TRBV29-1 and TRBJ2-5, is SAVISQKPSRDICQRGTSLTIQCQVDSQVTMMFWYRQQPGQSLTLIATANQGSEATYESGFVIDKFPISRPNLTFSTLTVSNMSPEDSSIYLCSVQRGRGRMGETQYFGPGTRLLVL.

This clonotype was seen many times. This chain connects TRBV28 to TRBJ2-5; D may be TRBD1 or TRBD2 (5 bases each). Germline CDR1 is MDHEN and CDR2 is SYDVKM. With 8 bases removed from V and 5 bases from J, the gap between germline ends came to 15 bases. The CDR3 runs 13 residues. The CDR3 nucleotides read TGTGCCAGCCGTACCTCCGGGACGGAGACCCAGTACTTC. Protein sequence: CASRTSGTETQYF.

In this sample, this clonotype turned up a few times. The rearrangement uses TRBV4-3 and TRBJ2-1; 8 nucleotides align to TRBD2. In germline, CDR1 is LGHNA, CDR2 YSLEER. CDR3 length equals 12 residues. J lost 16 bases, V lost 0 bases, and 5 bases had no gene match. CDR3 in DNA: TGCGCCAGCAGCCAAGAAACGGGGGGGCAATTCTTC. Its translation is CASSQETGGQFF.